This entry lists 13 T cell receptor beta chains sequenced from one sample in a study of blood T cells in healthy people across ages. Using a J-beta primer mix together with a sample-barcoded 5' primer, a second PCR was run for about 6 to 11 cycles. Using its own MiXCR run on the 5' RACE reads, TCRdb lists one record per CDR3 protein. The table has about 970,000 distinct CDR3 sequences, roughly 47% seen once. The material sequenced was blood. Source of these receptors: a woman aged 60 to 75 in good health.

The J gene is TRBJ1-1, the V gene TRBV29-1, with TRBD1 identical over 9 bases. The CDR3 totals 15 residues. Germline assignment: CDR1 SQVTM and CDR2 ANQGSEA. Trimming removed 7 bases from V and 1 base from J; junction bases left unmatched: 10. DNA of the CDR3: TGCAGCGGTGGACAGGGGCCTTTCAAGAACACTGAAGCTTTCTTT. As protein: CSGGQGPFKNTEAFF.

J is TRBJ1-4 and V is TRBV28; 8 bases fit TRBD1. Unmatched junction bases numbered 4, after V lost 6 bases and J lost 1 base. The CDR3 has 15 amino acids. Per germline, CDR1 MDHEN and CDR2 SYDVKM. CDR3 coding DNA: TGTGCCAGCAGGAGACAGGGGCTAACTAATGAAAAACTGTTTTTT. As protein: CASRRQGLTNEKLFF. The full variable domain, completed using reference TRBV28 and TRBJ1-4, is DVKVTQSSRYLVKRTGEKVFLECVQDMDHENMFWYRQDPGLGLRLIYFSYDVKMKEKGDIPEGYSVSREKKERFSLILESASTNQTSMYLCASRRQGLTNEKLFFGSGTQLSVL.

The chain joins TRBV6-5 to TRBJ2-5; 10 bases fit TRBD2. Trimming at V came to 0 bases and at J to 4 bases, leaving 5 bases not matched to a gene. CDR1 is MNHEY, CDR2 SVGAGI, per germline. This CDR3 has 16 residues. The CDR3 DNA is TGTGCCAGCAGTTACTCGACAGCGGGAGGGTCAGAGACCCAGTACTTC. Protein: CASSYSTAGGSETQYF.

This chain links TRBV11-2 with TRBJ2-4; 8 positions agree with TRBD2. CDR3 length: 17 residues. The V gene end was trimmed by 0 bases and the J gene end by 7 bases; junction bases not matched to a gene: 11. The germline V gene encodes CDR1 SGHAT and CDR2 FQNNGV. The CDR3 nucleotides are TGTGCCAGCAGCTTAGATCGAACGGGAGGGCCACGGAACATTCAGTACTTC. It translates to CASSLDRTGGPRNIQYF.

The rearrangement joins TRBV27 to TRBJ2-3; the D call may be TRBD1 or TRBD2 (5 bases each). The germline V gene encodes CDR1 MNHEY and CDR2 SMNVEV (reference sequence). Trimming left V 5 bases short and J 5 bases short, with 17 bases between. The CDR3 runs 15 residues. Here the CDR3 reads CASSGTGLPGDTQYF. CDR3 in DNA: TGTGCCAGCAGTGGGACGGGCCTCCCGGGAGATACGCAGTATTTT.

This chain connects TRBV11-1 to TRBJ2-1; D remains unclear. The CDR3 spans 14 residues. Germline assignment: CDR1 SGHAT and CDR2 FQDESV (reference sequence). V was shortened by 7 bases and J by 0 bases, with 10 bases between the two germline ends. The CDR3 is CASTDRSSYNEQFF. The CDR3 DNA is TGTGCCAGCACCGACCGAAGCTCCTACAATGAGCAGTTCTTC.

The chain carries TRBV29-1 and TRBJ2-1; 7 bases match TRBD2. The germline gives CDR1 SQVTM, CDR2 ANQGSEA. This CDR3 is built from 15 residues. V was pared by 5 bases and J by 9 bases, with 16 bases of the junction left unmatched. CDR3 sequence: CSVRGGSLGGGEQFF. DNA of the CDR3: TGCAGCGTTCGGGGCGGGAGTCTGGGGGGAGGTGAGCAGTTCTTC.

The chain employs TRBV6-1 and TRBJ1-4; TRBD1 aligns across 9 bases. The germline gives CDR1 MNHNS, CDR2 SASEGT. V shed 6 bases, J shed 7 bases, and the junction held 3 bases outside the gene matches. CDR3 length: 13 amino acids. CDR3 nucleotides: TGTGCCAGCAGGGTACAGGGGGCTGAAAAACTGTTTTTT. Amino acids: CASRVQGAEKLFF.

The gene calls are TRBV2 and TRBJ2-5, with D possibly being TRBD1 or TRBD2 (5 bases each). The DNA end lines up better with TRBJ2-7; the J call may be wrong. The length of the CDR3 is 15 residues. The germline gives CDR1 SNHLY, CDR2 FYNNEI. The CDR3 bases are TGTGCCAGCAGTGCTGGTATCCCGAGGGGCGACGAGCAGTACTTC. Protein: CASSAGIPRGDEQYF.

This chain uses TRBV28 with TRBJ1-4; TRBD1 agrees at 7 bases. Germline V lookup: CDR1 MDHEN, CDR2 SYDVKM. V lost 7 bases to trimming and J lost 0 bases; unmatched junction nucleotides: 17. This CDR3 contains 19 residues. The CDR3 DNA follows: TGTGCCAGCAATGAGGGGGCAATTTACCTTCAGGCAACTAATGAAAAACTGTTTTTT. Translation: CASNEGAIYLQATNEKLFF.

The rearrangement uses TRBV4-2 and TRBJ2-3, with D possibly called TRBD1 or TRBD2 (5 bases each). This CDR3 region has 18 residues. Trimming pared 0 bases from V and 5 bases from J, leaving 21 bases between. The germline gives CDR1 LGHNA, CDR2 YNFKEQ. CDR3 bases: TGTGCCAGCAGCCAAGACACCTCCAGGGTGGAGGTGAGAGATACGCAGTATTTT. This gives the protein CASSQDTSRVEVRDTQYF.

This clonotype has just a few counts. This chain joins TRBV4-3 and TRBJ2-7, with 10 bases lining up with TRBD1. Germline trimming cut 2 bases from V and 5 bases from J; bases unmatched to any gene: 6. This CDR3 has 15 residues. Germline CDR1 and CDR2: LGHNA and YSLEER. For the CDR3, the DNA is TGCGCCAGCAGCCAAACAGGACAGGGGGGACACGAGCAGTACTTC. It translates to CASSQTGQGGHEQYF.

The rearrangement uses TRBV7-9 and TRBJ2-7, with 7 positions matching TRBD1. The germline gives CDR1 SEHNR, CDR2 FQNEAQ (reference sequence). The CDR3 has 16 residues. The ends lost 2 bases at V and 7 bases at J; junction bases unmatched: 14. CDR3 DNA sequence: TGTGCCAGCAGCTTAACCCTAGGGGGCGAGGCATGGGAGCAGTACTTC. Translated, it gives CASSLTLGGEAWEQYF.